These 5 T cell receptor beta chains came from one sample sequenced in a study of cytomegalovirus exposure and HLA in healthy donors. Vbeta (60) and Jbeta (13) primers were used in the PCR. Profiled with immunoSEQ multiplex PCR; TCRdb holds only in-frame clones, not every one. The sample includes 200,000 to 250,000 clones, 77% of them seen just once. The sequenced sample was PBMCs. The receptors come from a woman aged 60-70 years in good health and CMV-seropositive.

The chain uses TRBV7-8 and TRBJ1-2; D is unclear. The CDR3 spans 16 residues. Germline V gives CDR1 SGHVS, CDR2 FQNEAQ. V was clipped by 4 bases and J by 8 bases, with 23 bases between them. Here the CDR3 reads CASSYLGLPRQTGYTF. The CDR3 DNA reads TGTGCCAGCAGCTATTTGGGTCTTCCCCGCCAGACAGGCTACACCTTC.

The CDR3 spells CASSSQGSGDGYTF. CDR3 coding DNA: TGCGCCAGCAGCTCCCAGGGTTCGGGGGATGGCTACACCTTC. The chain combines TRBV5-1 with TRBJ1-2; D possibly corresponds to TRBD1 (5 bases). Germline values: CDR1 SGHRS, CDR2 YFSETQ. The CDR3 is made up of 14 amino acids. Trimming cost V 3 bases and J 6 bases, with 15 bases left between them.

The CDR3 bases are TGCGCCAGCAGCTTCATGGGGGGAGCGAACACCGGGGAGCTGTTTTTT. The encoded protein is CASSFMGGANTGELFF. The chain employs TRBV5-1 and TRBJ2-2; D perhaps matches TRBD2 (6 bases). V was pared by 2 bases and J by 0 bases, with 11 bases between. Germline CDR1 is SGHRS and CDR2 is YFSETQ. The CDR3 loop spans 16 amino acids. The whole variable domain, filled in from reference TRBV5-1 and TRBJ2-2, reads KAGVTQTPRYLIKTRGQQVTLSCSPISGHRSVSWYQQTPGQGLQFLFEYFSETQRNKGNFPGRFSGRQFSNSRSEMNVSTLELGDSALYLCASSFMGGANTGELFFGEGSRLTVL.

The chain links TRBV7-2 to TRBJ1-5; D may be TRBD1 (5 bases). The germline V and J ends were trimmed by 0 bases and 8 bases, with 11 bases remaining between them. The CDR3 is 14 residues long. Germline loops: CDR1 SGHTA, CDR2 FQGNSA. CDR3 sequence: CASSLAARGEPQHF. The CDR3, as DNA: TGTGCCAGCAGCTTAGCAGCACGGGGGGAGCCCCAGCATTTT.

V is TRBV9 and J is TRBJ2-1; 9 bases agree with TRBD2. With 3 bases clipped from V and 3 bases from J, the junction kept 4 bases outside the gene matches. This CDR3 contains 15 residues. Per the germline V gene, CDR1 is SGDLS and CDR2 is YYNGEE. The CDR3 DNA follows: TGTGCCAGCAGCGAAGGTAGCGGGAGCTACAATGAGCAGTTCTTC. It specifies CASSEGSGSYNEQFF. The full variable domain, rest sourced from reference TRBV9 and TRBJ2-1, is DSGVTQTPKHLITATGQRVTLRCSPRSGDLSVYWYQQSLDQGLQFLIQYYNGEERAKGNILERFSAQQFPDLHSELNLSSLELGDSALYFCASSEGSGSYNEQFFGPGTRLTVL.